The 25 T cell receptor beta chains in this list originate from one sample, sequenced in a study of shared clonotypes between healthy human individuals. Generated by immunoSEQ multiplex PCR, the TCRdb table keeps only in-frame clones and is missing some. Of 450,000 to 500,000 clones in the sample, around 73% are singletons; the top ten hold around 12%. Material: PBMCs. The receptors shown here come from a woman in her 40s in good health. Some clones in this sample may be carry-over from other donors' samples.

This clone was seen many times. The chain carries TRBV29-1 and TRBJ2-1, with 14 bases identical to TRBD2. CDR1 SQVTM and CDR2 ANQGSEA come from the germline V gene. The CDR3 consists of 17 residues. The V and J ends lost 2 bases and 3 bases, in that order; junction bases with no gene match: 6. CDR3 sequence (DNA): TGCAGCGTTGAATTGGGGGGACTAGCGGGAGTCTACAATGAGCAGTTCTTC. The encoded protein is CSVELGGLAGVYNEQFF.

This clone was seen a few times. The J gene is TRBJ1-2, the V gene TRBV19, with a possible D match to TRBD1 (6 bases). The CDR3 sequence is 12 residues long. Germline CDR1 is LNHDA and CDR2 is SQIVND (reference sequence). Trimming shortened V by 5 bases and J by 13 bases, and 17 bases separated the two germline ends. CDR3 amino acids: CASSPRDNRATF. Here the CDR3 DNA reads TGTGCCAGTAGTCCTAGGGACAACCGGGCCACCTTC.

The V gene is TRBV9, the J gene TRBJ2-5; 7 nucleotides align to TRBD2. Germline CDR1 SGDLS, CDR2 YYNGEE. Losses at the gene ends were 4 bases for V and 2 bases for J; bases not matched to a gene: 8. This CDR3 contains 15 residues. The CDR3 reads CASSPTGGGQETQYF. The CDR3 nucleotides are TGTGCCAGCAGCCCCACCGGGGGAGGGCAAGAGACCCAGTACTTC.

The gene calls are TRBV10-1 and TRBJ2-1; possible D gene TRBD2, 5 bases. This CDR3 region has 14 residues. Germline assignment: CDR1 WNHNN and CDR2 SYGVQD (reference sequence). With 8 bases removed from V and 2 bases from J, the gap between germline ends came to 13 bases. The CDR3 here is CASSPSSPYNEQFF. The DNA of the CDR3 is TGCGCCAGCTCCCCTTCTAGCCCCTACAATGAGCAGTTCTTC.

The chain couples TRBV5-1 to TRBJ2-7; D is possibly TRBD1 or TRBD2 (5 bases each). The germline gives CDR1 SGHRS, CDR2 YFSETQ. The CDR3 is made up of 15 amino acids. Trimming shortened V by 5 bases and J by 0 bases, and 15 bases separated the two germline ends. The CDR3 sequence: CASRLLTGTSYEQYF. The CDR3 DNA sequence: TGCGCCAGCAGACTACTTACCGGGACCTCCTACGAGCAGTACTTC. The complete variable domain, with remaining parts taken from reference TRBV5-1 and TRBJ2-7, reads KAGVTQTPRYLIKTRGQQVTLSCSPISGHRSVSWYQQTPGQGLQFLFEYFSETQRNKGNFPGRFSGRQFSNSRSEMNVSTLELGDSALYLCASRLLTGTSYEQYFGPGTRLTVT.

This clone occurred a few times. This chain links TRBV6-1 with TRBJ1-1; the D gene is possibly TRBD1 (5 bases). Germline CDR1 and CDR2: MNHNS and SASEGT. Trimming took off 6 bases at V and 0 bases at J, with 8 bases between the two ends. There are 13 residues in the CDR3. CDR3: CASRRGVNTEAFF. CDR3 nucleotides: TGTGCCAGCAGGAGGGGAGTGAACACTGAAGCTTTCTTT.

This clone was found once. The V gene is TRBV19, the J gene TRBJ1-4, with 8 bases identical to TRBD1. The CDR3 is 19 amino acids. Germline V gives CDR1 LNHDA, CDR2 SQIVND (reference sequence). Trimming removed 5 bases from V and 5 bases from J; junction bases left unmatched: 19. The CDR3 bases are TGTGCCAGTAGTCCCCGAGACAGGGGAGGGGTGGGCCTCAATGAAAAACTGTTTTTT. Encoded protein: CASSPRDRGGVGLNEKLFF.

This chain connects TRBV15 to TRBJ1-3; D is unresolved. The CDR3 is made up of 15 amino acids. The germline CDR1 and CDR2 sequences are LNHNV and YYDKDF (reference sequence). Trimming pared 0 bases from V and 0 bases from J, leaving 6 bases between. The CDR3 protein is CATSRDRVSGNTIYF. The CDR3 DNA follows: TGTGCCACCAGCAGAGATCGGGTCTCTGGAAACACCATATATTTT.

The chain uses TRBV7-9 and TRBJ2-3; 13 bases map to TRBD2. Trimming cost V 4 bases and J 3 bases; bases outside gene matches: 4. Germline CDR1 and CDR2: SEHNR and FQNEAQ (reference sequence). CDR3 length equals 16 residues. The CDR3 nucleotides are TGTGCCAGCAGCTCGGGACTAGCGGGAACAACAGATACGCAGTATTTT. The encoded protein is CASSSGLAGTTDTQYF.

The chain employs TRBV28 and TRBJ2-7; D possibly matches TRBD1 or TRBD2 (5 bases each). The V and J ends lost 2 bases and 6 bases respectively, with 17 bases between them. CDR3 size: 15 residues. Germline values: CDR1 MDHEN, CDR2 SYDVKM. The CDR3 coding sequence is TGTGCCAGCAGTTTACTGGGGGTGCCTCCTACCGAGCAGTACTTC. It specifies CASSLLGVPPTEQYF.

This CDR3 reads CATGGGSSGANVLTF. The DNA for the CDR3 is TGTGCCACCGGGGGTGGGAGCTCTGGGGCCAACGTCCTGACTTTC. The V gene is TRBV6-1, the J gene TRBJ2-6, with a possible D match to TRBD2 (6 bases). The V gene's germline CDR1 is MNHNS and CDR2 SASEGT. This CDR3 spans 15 amino acids. With 10 bases removed from V and 0 bases from J, the gap between germline ends came to 13 bases.

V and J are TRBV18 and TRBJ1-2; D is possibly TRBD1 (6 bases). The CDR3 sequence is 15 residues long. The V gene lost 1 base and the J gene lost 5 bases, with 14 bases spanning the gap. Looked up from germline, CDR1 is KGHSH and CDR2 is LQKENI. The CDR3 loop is CASSPLAGELYGYTF. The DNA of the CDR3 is TGTGCCAGCTCACCACTCGCAGGGGAGTTGTATGGCTACACCTTC.

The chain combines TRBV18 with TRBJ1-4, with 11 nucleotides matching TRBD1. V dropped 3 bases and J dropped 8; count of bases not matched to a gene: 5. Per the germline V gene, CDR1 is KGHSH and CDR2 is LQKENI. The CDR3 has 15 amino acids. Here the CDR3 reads CASSPGTGGGEKLFF. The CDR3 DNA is TGTGCCAGCTCACCCGGGACAGGGGGTGGCGAAAAACTGTTTTTT. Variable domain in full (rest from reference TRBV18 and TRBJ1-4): NAGVMQNPRHLVRRRGQEARLRCSPMKGHSHVYWYRQLPEEGLKFMVYLQKENIIDESGMPKERFSAEFPKEGPSILRIQQVVRGDSAAYFCASSPGTGGGEKLFFGSGTQLSVL.

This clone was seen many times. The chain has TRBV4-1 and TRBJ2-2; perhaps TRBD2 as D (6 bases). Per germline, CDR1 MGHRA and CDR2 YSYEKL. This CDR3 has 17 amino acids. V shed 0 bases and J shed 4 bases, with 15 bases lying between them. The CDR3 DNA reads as TGCGCCAGCAGCCAAGATGTTACGGGAGCCGGCACCGGGGAGCTGTTTTTT. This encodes CASSQDVTGAGTGELFF.

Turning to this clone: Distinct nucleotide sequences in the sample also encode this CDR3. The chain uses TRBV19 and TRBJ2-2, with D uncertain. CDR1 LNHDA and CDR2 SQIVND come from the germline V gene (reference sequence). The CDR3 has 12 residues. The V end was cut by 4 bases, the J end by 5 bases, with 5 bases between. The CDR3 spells CASSTFTGELFF. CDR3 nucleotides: TGTGCCAGTAGTACATTTACCGGGGAGCTGTTTTTT.

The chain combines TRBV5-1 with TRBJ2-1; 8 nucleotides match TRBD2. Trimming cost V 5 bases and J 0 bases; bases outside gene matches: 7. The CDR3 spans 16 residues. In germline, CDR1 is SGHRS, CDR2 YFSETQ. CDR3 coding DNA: TGCGCCAGCAGAGGTGCGGGAGGAAACTCCTACAATGAGCAGTTCTTC. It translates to CASRGAGGNSYNEQFF.

This CDR3 is CASSSISGRAYNEQFF. CDR3 bases: TGTGCCAGCAGCTCCATTAGCGGGAGGGCCTACAATGAGCAGTTCTTC. The gene calls are TRBV7-2 and TRBJ2-1, with TRBD2 matching 11 bases. Germline V gives CDR1 SGHTA, CDR2 FQGNSA. V lost 4 bases and J lost 2; bases outside the gene matches: 4. The CDR3 is 16 residues long.

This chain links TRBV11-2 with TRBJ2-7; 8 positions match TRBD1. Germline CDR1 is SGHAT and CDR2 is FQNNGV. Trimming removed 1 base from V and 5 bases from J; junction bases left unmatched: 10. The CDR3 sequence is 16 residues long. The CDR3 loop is CASSLAWDRMWHEQYF. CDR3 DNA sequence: TGTGCCAGCAGCTTAGCCTGGGACAGGATGTGGCACGAGCAGTACTTC.

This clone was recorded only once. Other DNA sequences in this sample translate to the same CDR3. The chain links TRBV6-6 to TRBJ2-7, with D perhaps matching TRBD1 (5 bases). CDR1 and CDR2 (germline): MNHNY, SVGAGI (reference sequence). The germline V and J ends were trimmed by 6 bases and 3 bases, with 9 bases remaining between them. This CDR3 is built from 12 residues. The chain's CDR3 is CASSPQGYEQYF. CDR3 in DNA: TGTGCCAGCAGCCCTCAGGGCTACGAGCAGTACTTC.

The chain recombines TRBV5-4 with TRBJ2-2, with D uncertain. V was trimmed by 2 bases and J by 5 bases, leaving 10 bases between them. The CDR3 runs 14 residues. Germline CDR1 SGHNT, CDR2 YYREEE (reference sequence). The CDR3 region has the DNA TGTGCCAGCAGCTTTGGTCACCCGACCGGGGAGCTGTTTTTT. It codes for CASSFGHPTGELFF.

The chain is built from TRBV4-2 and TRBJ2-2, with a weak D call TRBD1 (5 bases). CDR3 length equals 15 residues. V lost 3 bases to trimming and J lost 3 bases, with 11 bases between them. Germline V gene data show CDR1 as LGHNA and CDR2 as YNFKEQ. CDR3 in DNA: TGTGCCAGCAGCCAGGATGACAGACACACCGGGGAGCTGTTTTTT. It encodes CASSQDDRHTGELFF.

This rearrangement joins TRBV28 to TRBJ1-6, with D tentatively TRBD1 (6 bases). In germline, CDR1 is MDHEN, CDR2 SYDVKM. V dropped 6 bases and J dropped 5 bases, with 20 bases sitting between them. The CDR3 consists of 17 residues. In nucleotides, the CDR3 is TGTGCCAGCAGACTCCCCGGGGGGGCTGACAATAATTCACCCCTCCACTTT. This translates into CASRLPGGADNNSPLHF.

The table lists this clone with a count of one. The CDR3 reads CASSLEGVTTEAFF. The DNA for the CDR3 is TGTGCCAGCAGCTTAGAGGGGGTTACCACTGAAGCTTTCTTT. This chain uses TRBV7-9 with TRBJ1-1, with a tentative D call TRBD1 (6 bases). The CDR3 consists of 14 residues. Germline values: CDR1 SEHNR, CDR2 FQNEAQ (reference sequence). Trimming removed 1 base from V and 4 bases from J, with 10 bases in between. The variable domain in full, completed from reference TRBV7-9 and TRBJ1-1, reads DTGVSQNPRHKITKRGQNVTFRCDPISEHNRLYWYRQTLGQGPEFLTYFQNEAQLEKSRLLSDRFSAERPKGSFSTLEIQRTEQGDSAMYLCASSLEGVTTEAFFGQGTRLTVV.

The CDR3 region is CASSVDGTNEETQYF. The CDR3 DNA reads as TGTGCCAGCAGCGTAGACGGGACAAACGAAGAGACCCAGTACTTC. This chain connects TRBV9 to TRBJ2-5, with a possible D match to TRBD1 (6 bases). The CDR3 is 15 residues long. V was pared by 0 bases and J by 3 bases, with 12 bases between. Germline V gives CDR1 SGDLS, CDR2 YYNGEE.

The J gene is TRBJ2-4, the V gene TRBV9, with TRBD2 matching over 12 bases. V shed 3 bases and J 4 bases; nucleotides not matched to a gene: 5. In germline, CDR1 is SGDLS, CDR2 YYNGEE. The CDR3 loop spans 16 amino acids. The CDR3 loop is CASSASGTSGKNIQYF. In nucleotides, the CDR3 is TGTGCCAGCAGCGCCTCCGGGACTAGCGGGAAAAACATTCAGTACTTC.